Listed below are T cell receptor beta chains from one sample, sequenced in a study of ipilimumab plus nivolumab after autologous stem cell transplantation. Assay: immunoSEQ multiplex PCR; the TCRdb copy retains only in-frame clones and omits some. In the table there are about 19,000 clones, 81% of which are singletons. Sequences were derived from PBMCs, sampled in a trial of ipilimumab plus nivolumab as post-transplant consolidation. The receptors were sampled from a male donor with diffuse large B-cell lymphoma. Each CDR3 is given with its conserved first and last residue. A D gene is named only where the DNA matches it firmly. Some rows have no size entry. The others give once, few or many, or a class for an expanded clone.

TRBV7-3	-	-	TRBJ2-3	TGTGCCAGCAGCTCAGGGGGGCCTCCAGATACGCAGTATTTT	CASSSGGPPDTQYF
TRBV19	-	-	TRBJ1-1	TGTGCCAGTAGTCCAATGTTAGGGGGGTTCACTGAAGCTTTCTTT	CASSPMLGGFTEAFF
TRBV5-1	-	once	TRBJ2-3	TGCGCCAGCAGCCCGGGACAGGCGGGGGCAGATACGCAGTATTTT	CASSPGQAGADTQYF
TRBV6-1	-	few	TRBJ2-7	TGTGCCAGCAGGGACTATTCCTACGAGCAGTACTTC	CASRDYSYEQYF
TRBV28	-	-	TRBJ2-7	TGTGCCTCCGGTGAGGGGGAGCAGTACTTC	CASGEGEQYF
TRBV11-2	-	-	TRBJ2-3	TGTGCCAGCAGCTTAGGACTGGGGGCTAGGGCTAGCACAGATACGCAGTATTTT	CASSLGLGARASTDTQYF
TRBV29-1	-	-	TRBJ1-2	TGCAGCGCCCGACCGAGGGCAGGCTATGGCTACACCTTC	CSARPRAGYGYTF
TRBV7-9	-	once	TRBJ2-7	TGTGCCAGCAGCCCTAAAGACCTTTGGGAGCAGTACTTC	CASSPKDLWEQYF
TRBV18	-	-	TRBJ1-3	TGTGCCAGCTCGCCCGACAGGCACCGAGACACCATATATTTT	CASSPDRHRDTIYF
TRBV7-9	TRBD1	-	TRBJ1-6	TGTGCCAGCAGCTTGGACAGGACCGCCACCCTCCACTTT	CASSLDRTATLHF
TRBV6-1	-	-	TRBJ2-4	TGTGCCAGCAGTAAAGGAACAGCTATAGCCAAAAACATTCAGTACTTC	CASSKGTAIAKNIQYF
TRBV10-1	-	-	TRBJ2-7	TGCGCCAGCGGCGGAGGCTACGAGCAGTACTTC	CASGGGYEQYF
TRBV10-1	TRBD2	-	TRBJ2-3	TGCGCCAGCAGTCCGGGCGAACCGGGACTACCGCAGTATTTT	CASSPGEPGLPQYF
TRBV7-2	-	once	TRBJ2-7	TGTGCCAGCAGCTTTATGGGTCGGGACGAGCAGTACTTC	CASSFMGRDEQYF
TRBV6-5	-	-	TRBJ1-6	TGTGCCAGCAGCCGGACCTGGGGGAATTCACCCCTCCACTTT	CASSRTWGNSPLHF
TRBV5-1	-	-	TRBJ1-4	TGCGCCAGCAGACGAGAGTTCTCTAATGAAAAACTGTTTTTT	CASRREFSNEKLFF
TRBV5-4	TRBD2	-	TRBJ2-1	TGTGCCAGCAGCCCCCTGGCGGGGGGAGGGAATGAGCAGTTCTTC	CASSPLAGGGNEQFF
TRBV7-2	-	-	TRBJ2-7	TGTGCCAGCAGCCTCGACTACGAGCAGTACTTC	CASSLDYEQYF
TRBV5-1	TRBD2	few	TRBJ2-3	TGCGCCAGCAGCTATTACGGACTAGCGGGGAATCCAGGGGGCACAGATACGCAGTATTTT	CASSYYGLAGNPGGTDTQYF
TRBV11-2	TRBD1	few	TRBJ2-5	TGTGCCAGCAGCCTTTGGACAGGGGACGAGACCCAGTACTTC	CASSLWTGDETQYF
TRBV7-6	TRBD2	few	TRBJ2-7	TGTGCCAGCAGCTTAGAAGGTAGCGGGGGCTACGAGCAGTACTTC	CASSLEGSGGYEQYF
TRBV9	TRBD2	-	TRBJ2-1	TGTGCCAGCAGCGAGACTAGCGGGGGGGCCCCGTTCTTC	CASSETSGGAPFF
TRBV5-5	TRBD1	-	TRBJ2-7	TGTGCCAGCAGCCCGGGCGACAGGGAGAGGGACTTC	CASSPGDRERDF
TRBV9	-	-	TRBJ2-1	TGTGCCAGCAGCGTAGGGTTTAAGTCCCAGGGTTGGTCCCGAGCGCAGTTCTTC	CASSVGFKSQGWSRAQFF
TRBV5-1	-	once	TRBJ2-2	TGCGCCAGCAGCTGGGCGGCTAACACCGGGGAGCTGTTTTTT	CASSWAANTGELFF
TRBV4-1	TRBD1	-	TRBJ2-7	TGCGCCAGCAGCCAAGAATCAGGGGGCTCCTACGAGCAGTACTTC	CASSQESGGSYEQYF
TRBV7-8	-	-	TRBJ2-3	TGTGCCAGCAGGGCGGGGGCGGATACGCAGTATTTT	CASRAGADTQYF
TRBV19	-	-	TRBJ1-6	TGTGGGGGGGGGCGATCACCCCTCCACTTT	CGGGRSPLHF
TRBV16	TRBD2	-	TRBJ2-1	TGTGCCAGCCTTCGGGGGGACTTCTCCTACAATGAGCAGTTCTTC	CASLRGDFSYNEQFF
TRBV4-1	-	-	TRBJ1-5	TGCGCCAGCAGCCAAGCGGTGGATCAGCCCCAGCATTTT	CASSQAVDQPQHF
TRBV7-9	TRBD1	-	TRBJ2-7	TGTGCCAGCAGCCCTGAGGGGACAGGGGGCTACGAGCAGTACTTC	CASSPEGTGGYEQYF
TRBV7-3	-	-	TRBJ2-3	TGTGCCAGCGCCGATAGCGCATCTAGCACAGATACGCAGTATTTT	CASADSASSTDTQYF
TRBV5-1	TRBD2	-	TRBJ2-2	TGCGCCAGCAGCTTGGGATTAGCGGGGGTGGAGCTGTTTTTT	CASSLGLAGVELFF
TRBV18	TRBD1	few	TRBJ1-2	TGTGCCAGCTCATCTGGACAGGGTGGTAGCTATGGCTACACCTTC	CASSSGQGGSYGYTF
TRBV2	-	once	TRBJ2-7	TGTGCCAGCTTGGGGTCCTACGAGCAGTACTTC	CASLGSYEQYF
TRBV5-1	-	once	TRBJ1-5	TGCGCCAGCAGCCCGGCCCCCGGGACAAGCAATCAGCCCCAGCATTTT	CASSPAPGTSNQPQHF
TRBV5-1	TRBD1	-	TRBJ2-7	TGCGCCAGCAGCGGAACAGGGGAAGGGCAGGAGGAGCAGTACTTC	CASSGTGEGQEEQYF